This record covers a single T cell receptor (beta chain). Its target is not known. The data are from a study of T cell responses to AZD1222 COVID-19 vaccine. Only in-frame clones appear in the TCRdb table, and some are missing; sequencing was by immunoSEQ multiplex PCR. The table shows over 120,000 clones, with nearly 90% occurring only once. V dropped 1 base and J dropped 10 bases, with 5 bases sitting between them. The CDR3 spans 11 residues. Germline V CDR1 and CDR2: LGHNA, YSLEER. Whole-study results and caveats: Spike-specific TCR repertoires showed rising breadth and depth after two AZD1222 doses. Nearly half of spike-specific TCRs reportedly target variant regions that are unmutated in the B.1.351 and B.1.1.7 variants.

The material sequenced was peripheral blood, taken 28 days after the second dose of the MenACWY control vaccine. The chain couples TRBV4-3 to TRBJ2-1; TRBD2 might be the D (5 bases). The receptor was derived from an adult who received the MenACWY meningococcal vaccine as a control. The CDR3 DNA reads as TGCGCCAGCAGCCAAGGGAGGGAGCAGTTCTTC. Protein: CASSQGREQFF.